This T cell receptor beta chain is drawn from a study of blood T cell repertoires in COVID-19. Study as a whole: Specimens from acute and convalescent COVID-19 originated in the United States, Italy and Spain. The cDNA or gDNA used as material had been derived from T cells, B-cell-depleted T cells, or PBMCs.

Trimming took off 4 bases at V and 0 bases at J, with 15 bases between the two ends. The CDR3 spans 16 residues. Germline V lookup: CDR1 LGHDT, CDR2 YNNKEL (reference sequence). In the original workflow: Estimated nucleated cell counts came from reference gene primer amplification. TCRdb keeps only in-frame clones here, not all; method: immunoSEQ multiplex PCR. V, J and clone size are those of that table, while D and trimming were read from the DNA. Of around 160,000 clones in the sample, around four fifths are singletons; the top ten hold about 3%. The source of this sequence is a woman aged 40 to 49 with active or convalescent COVID-19. The chain recombines TRBV3-1 (or the pseudogene TRBV3-2) with TRBJ1-2, with D perhaps matching TRBD1 (6 bases). Sequenced: peripheral blood. This chain's CDR3 is CASSREVGATNYGYTF. The CDR3 DNA follows: TGTGCCAGCAGCCGAGAGGTGGGGGCGACTAACTATGGCTACACCTTC.